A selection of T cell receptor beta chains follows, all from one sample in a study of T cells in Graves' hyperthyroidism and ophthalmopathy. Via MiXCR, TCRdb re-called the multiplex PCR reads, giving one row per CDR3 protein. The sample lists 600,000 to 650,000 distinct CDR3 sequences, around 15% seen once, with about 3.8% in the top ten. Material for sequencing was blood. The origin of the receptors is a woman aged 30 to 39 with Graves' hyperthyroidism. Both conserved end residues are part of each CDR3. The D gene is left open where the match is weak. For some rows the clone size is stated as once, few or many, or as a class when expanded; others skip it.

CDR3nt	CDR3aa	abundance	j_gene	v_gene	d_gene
TGCGCCAGCAGCCAAGAGGCGGGACAGGGGTATCAGCCCCAGCATTTT	CASSQEAGQGYQPQHF	.	TRBJ1-5	TRBV4-3	TRBD1
TGTGCCTGGAGTCCGGGACAGGGGCCCAATGAGCAGTTCTTC	CAWSPGQGPNEQFF	.	TRBJ2-1	TRBV30	TRBD1
TGTGCCAGCAGCTCGACAGGGGCGGTCGAGCAGTACTTC	CASSSTGAVEQYF	many	TRBJ2-7	TRBV12-3/TRBV12-4	TRBD1
TGCAGTGCTACAGAAGCCAACTCCTACGAGCAGTACTTC	CSATEANSYEQYF	many	TRBJ2-7	TRBV20-1	.
TGTGCCAGCAGCTTAGTTTGGTACGGGGAGCTGTTTTTT	CASSLVWYGELFF	.	TRBJ2-2	TRBV11-2	.
TGTGCCAGCTCACAAAGACTAGCGCGAGATGTCTACGAGCAGTACTTC	CASSQRLARDVYEQYF	.	TRBJ2-7	TRBV18	TRBD2
TGCAGTGCTAGAAGGGACTCGGGGCCCTACGAGCAGTACTTC	CSARRDSGPYEQYF	many	TRBJ2-7	TRBV20-1	.
TGTGCCAGTAGTATAAACGTTGGGACAGGGGGCTACGAGCAGTACTTC	CASSINVGTGGYEQYF	.	TRBJ2-7	TRBV19	TRBD1
TGCAGTGCCCGGGCCCGATACGTCGAGGGGTTCACAGATACGCAGTATTTT	CSARARYVEGFTDTQYF	many	TRBJ2-3	TRBV20-1	.
TGTGCCAGCAGCCCGGACAACCTAGGAGGCACTGAAGCTTTCTTT	CASSPDNLGGTEAFF	many	TRBJ1-1	TRBV11-2	.
TGTGCCAGCAGCTTAGGGCTAGCGGGTGACATTCAGTACTTC	CASSLGLAGDIQYF	.	TRBJ2-4	TRBV5-6	TRBD2
TGTGCCAGCAGCTACAACAGGGGTATTGAGCAGTTCTTC	CASSYNRGIEQFF	few	TRBJ2-1	TRBV27	TRBD1
TGTGCCAGCAGCTTAGATGGGACTAAACCCACCGGGGAGCTGTTTTTT	CASSLDGTKPTGELFF	few	TRBJ2-2	TRBV11-2	TRBD2
TGTGCCAGCAGCTTGAACCCTACAGGGCCGGAGCCCCAGCATTTT	CASSLNPTGPEPQHF	few	TRBJ1-5	TRBV5-5	.
TGTGCCAGCCGGGACATGGGGACCGGGGAGCTGTTTTTT	CASRDMGTGELFF	many	TRBJ2-2	TRBV28	.
TGTGCCATCAGACAGAGCTCCTACGAGCAGTACTTC	CAIRQSSYEQYF	many	TRBJ2-7	TRBV10-3	.